This T cell receptor (beta chain) was documented in a study of cytomegalovirus exposure and HLA in healthy donors. Study details: The 120 validation repertoires, a later analysis reported, used the same platform as the approximately 670 repertoires from the first cohort. Study-wide results and caveats: Per published reports, the classifier diagnosed cytomegalovirus status with high specificity and sensitivity. The study listed roughly 150 cytomegalovirus-associated TCR beta chains.

The CDR3 length is 15 residues. The germline V and J ends were trimmed by 9 bases and 0 bases, with 12 bases remaining between them. Germline V gives CDR1 MNHNY, CDR2 SVGAGI (reference sequence). Profiling relied on immunoSEQ multiplex PCR, and the TCRdb table lists in-frame clones only, not all of them. The sample records over 200,000 clones, roughly 80% being singletons. A remark on this clone: The antigen remains unidentified.

This TCR came from a woman aged 18-29 years in good health and CMV-seronegative. The specimen was PBMCs. The gene calls are TRBV6-6 and TRBJ1-6; D is uncertain. CDR3 DNA sequence: TGTGCCAGTATACCTTCGAGCTCCTATAATTCACCCCTCCACTTT. It encodes CASIPSSSYNSPLHF.